The subject of this entry is one TCR beta chain. This entry comes from a study of control samples from healthy donors and cancer patients. Assay used: immunoSEQ multiplex PCR; TCRdb lists only in-frame clones, some missing. The table includes about 220,000 clones, around 94% detected once. The ends lost 5 bases at V and 8 bases at J; junction bases unmatched: 15. Germline assignment: CDR1 SEHNR and CDR2 FQNEAQ (reference sequence). This CDR3 is 17 amino acids long. Sample: blood. The receptor was isolated from a man between 50 and 59 years old in good health. The chain joins TRBV7-9 to TRBJ1-2; TRBD1 matches 12 bases. As DNA, the CDR3 is TGTGCCAGCAGCCCTCTGAGTGGGGGACAGGGGGCTGGGGGCTACACCTTC. Translating it yields CASSPLSGGQGAGGYTF. The full variable domain, rest sourced from reference TRBV7-9 and TRBJ1-2, is DTGVSQNPRHKITKRGQNVTFRCDPISEHNRLYWYRQTLGQGPEFLTYFQNEAQLEKSRLLSDRFSAERPKGSFSTLEIQRTEQGDSAMYLCASSPLSGGQGAGGYTFGSGTRLTVV.